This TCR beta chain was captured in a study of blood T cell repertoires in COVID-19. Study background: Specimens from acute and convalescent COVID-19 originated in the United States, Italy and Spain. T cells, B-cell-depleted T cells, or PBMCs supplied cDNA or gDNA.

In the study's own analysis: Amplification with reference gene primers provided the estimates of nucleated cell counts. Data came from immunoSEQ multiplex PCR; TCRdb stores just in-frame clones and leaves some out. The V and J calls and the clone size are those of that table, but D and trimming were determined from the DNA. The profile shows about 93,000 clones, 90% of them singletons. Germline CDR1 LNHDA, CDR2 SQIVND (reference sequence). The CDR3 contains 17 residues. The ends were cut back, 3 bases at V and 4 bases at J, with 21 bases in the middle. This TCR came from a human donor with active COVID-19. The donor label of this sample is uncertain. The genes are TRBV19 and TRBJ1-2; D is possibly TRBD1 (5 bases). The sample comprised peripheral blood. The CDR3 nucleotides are TGTGCCAGTAGTATTAGGCAGCCTTCCGGGGACTCCTATGGCTACACCTTC. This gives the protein CASSIRQPSGDSYGYTF.